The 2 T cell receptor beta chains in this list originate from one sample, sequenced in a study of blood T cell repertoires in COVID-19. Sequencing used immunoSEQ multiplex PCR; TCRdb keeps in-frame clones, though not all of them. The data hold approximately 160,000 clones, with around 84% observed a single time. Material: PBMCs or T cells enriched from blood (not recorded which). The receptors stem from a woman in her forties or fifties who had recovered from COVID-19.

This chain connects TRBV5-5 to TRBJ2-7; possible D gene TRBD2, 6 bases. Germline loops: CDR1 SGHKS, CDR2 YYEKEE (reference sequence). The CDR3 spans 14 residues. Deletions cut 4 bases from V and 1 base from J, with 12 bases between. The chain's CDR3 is CASSLPGTSYEQYF. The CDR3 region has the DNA TGTGCCAGCAGCCTTCCCGGGACTTCCTACGAGCAGTACTTC.

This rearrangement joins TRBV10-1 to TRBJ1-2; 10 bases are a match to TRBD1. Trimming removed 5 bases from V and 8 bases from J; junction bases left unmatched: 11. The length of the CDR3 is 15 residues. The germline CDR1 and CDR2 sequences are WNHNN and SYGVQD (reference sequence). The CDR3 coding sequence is TGCGCCAGCAGTAGCCGACAGGGGGCGTTTGACGGCTACACCTTC. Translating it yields CASSSRQGAFDGYTF.